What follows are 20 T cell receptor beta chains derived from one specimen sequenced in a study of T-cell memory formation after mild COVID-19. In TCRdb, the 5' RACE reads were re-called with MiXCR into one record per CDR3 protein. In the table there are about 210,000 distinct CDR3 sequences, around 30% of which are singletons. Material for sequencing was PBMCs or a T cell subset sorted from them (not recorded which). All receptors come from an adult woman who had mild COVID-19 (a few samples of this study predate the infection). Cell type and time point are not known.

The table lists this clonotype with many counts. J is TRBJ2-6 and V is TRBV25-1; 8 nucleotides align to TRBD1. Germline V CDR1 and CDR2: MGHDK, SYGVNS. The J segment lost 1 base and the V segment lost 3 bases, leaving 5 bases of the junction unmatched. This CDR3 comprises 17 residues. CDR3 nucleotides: TGTGCCAGCAGTGAGGCAGGGGGCGAATCTGGGGCCAACGTCCTGACTTTC. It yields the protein CASSEAGGESGANVLTF.

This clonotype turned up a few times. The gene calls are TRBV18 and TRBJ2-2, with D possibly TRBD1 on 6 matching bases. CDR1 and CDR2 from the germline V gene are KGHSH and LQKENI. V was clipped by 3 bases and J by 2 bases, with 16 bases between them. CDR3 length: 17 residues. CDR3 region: CASSPKSPGENTGELFF. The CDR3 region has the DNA TGTGCCAGCTCACCGAAAAGCCCAGGGGAAAACACCGGGGAGCTGTTTTTT.

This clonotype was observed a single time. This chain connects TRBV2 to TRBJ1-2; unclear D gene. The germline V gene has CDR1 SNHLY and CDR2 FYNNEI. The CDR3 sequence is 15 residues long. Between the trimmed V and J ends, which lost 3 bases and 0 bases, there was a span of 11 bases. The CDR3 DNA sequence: TGTGCCAGCAGTGAGTACAGACTAGCTAACTATGGCTACACCTTC. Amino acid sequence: CASSEYRLANYGYTF.

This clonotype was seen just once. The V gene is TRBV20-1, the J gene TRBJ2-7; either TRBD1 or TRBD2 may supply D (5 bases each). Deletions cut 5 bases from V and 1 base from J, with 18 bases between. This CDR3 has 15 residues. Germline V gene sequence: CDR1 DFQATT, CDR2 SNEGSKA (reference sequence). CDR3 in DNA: TGCAGTGCTTCCGACTCCGGGACCGCATCCTACGAGCAGTACTTC. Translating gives CSASDSGTASYEQYF.

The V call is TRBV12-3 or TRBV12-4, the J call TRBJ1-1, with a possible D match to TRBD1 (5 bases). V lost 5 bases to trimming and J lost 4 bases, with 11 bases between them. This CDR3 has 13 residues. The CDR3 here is CASSGGTITEAFF. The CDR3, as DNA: TGTGCCAGCAGTGGGGGGACGATCACTGAAGCTTTCTTT.

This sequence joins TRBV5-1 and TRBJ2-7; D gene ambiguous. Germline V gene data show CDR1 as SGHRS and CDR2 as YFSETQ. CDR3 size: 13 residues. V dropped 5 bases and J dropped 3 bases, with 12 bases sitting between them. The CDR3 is CASSPDLGYEQYF. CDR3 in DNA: TGCGCCAGCAGTCCCGACCTTGGCTACGAGCAGTACTTC.

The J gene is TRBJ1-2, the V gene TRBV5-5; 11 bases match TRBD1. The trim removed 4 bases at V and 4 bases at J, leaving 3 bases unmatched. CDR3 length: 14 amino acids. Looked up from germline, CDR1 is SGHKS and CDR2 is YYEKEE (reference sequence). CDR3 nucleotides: TGTGCCAGCAGCCTGGACAGGGGGCTCTATGGCTACACCTTC. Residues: CASSLDRGLYGYTF.

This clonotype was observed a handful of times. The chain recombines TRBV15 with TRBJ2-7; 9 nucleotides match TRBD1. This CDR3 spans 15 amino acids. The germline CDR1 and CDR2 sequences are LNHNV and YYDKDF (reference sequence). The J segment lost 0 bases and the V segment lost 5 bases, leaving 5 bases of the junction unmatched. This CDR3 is CATSLGTGPSYEQYF. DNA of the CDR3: TGTGCCACCAGCCTCGGGACAGGGCCCTCCTACGAGCAGTACTTC.

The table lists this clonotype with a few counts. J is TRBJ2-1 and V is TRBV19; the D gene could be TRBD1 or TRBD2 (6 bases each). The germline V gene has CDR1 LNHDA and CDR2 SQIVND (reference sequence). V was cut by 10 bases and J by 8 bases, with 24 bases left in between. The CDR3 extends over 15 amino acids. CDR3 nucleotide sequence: TGTGCCACCTTACAAGACAGGTCATGGGGGGATGAGCAGTTCTTC. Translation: CATLQDRSWGDEQFF.

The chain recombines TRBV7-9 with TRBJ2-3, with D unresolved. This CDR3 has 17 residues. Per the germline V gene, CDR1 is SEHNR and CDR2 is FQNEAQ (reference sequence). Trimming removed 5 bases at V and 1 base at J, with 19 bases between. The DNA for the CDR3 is TGTGCCAGCAGCCCCGGTTTTCTACACGATGGCACAGATACGCAGTATTTT. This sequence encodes CASSPGFLHDGTDTQYF.

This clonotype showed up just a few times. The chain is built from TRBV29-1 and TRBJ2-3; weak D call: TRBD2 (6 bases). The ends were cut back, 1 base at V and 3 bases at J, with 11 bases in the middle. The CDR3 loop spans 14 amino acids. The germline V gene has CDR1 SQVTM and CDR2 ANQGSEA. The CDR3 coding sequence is TGCAGCGTTGAAGGTAGCGGCGCAACAGATACGCAGTATTTT. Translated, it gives CSVEGSGATDTQYF.

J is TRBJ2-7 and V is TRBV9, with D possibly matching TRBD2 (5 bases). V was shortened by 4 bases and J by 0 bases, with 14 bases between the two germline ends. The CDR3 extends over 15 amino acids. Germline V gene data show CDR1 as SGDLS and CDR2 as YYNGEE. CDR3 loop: CASSQTPGSSYEQYF. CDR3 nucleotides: TGTGCCAGCAGCCAAACGCCTGGGAGCTCCTACGAGCAGTACTTC.

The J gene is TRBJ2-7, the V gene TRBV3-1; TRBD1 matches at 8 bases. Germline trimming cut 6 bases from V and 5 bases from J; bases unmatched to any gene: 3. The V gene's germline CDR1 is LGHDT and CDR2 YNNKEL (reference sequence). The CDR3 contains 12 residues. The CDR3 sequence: CASRRTGNEQYF. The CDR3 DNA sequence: TGTGCCAGCAGGAGGACAGGGAACGAGCAGTACTTC.

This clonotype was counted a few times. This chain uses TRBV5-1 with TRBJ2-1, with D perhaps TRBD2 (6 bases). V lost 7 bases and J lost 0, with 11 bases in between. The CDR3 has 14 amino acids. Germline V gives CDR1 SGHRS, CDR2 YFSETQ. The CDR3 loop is CASARDSSYNEQFF. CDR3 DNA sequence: TGCGCCAGCGCCCGGGACTCCTCCTACAATGAGCAGTTCTTC.

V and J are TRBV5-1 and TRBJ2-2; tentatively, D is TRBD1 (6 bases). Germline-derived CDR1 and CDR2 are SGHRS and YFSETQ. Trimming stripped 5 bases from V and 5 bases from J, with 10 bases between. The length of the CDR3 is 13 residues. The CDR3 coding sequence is TGCGCCAGCAGTTACAGGGTTACCGGGGAGCTGTTTTTT. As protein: CASSYRVTGELFF.

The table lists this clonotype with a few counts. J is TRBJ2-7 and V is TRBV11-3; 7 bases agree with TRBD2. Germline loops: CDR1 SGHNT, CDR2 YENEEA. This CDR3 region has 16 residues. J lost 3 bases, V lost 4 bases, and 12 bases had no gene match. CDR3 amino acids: CASSSRAGLTRYEQYF. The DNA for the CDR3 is TGTGCCAGCAGCTCGCGGGCGGGACTAACCCGCTACGAGCAGTACTTC.

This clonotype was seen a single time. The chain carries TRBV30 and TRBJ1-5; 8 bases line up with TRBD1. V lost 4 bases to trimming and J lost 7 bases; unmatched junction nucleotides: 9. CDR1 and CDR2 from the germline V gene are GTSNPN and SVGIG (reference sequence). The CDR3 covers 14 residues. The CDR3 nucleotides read TGTGCCTGGACCCTAGGACAGGGCAGCCAGCCCCAGCATTTT. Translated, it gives CAWTLGQGSQPQHF.

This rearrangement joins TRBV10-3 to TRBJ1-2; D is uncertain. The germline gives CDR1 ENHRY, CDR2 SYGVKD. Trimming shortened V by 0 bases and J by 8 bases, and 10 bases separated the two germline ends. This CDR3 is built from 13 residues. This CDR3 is CAISESMEGGYTF. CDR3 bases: TGTGCCATCAGTGAGTCGATGGAAGGCGGCTACACCTTC.

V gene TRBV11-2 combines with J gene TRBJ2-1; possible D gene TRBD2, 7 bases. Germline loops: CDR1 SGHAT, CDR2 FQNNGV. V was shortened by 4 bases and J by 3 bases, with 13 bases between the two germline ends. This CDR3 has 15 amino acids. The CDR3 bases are TGTGCCAGCAGCTCCGCGGGGGCTGTCTACAATGAGCAGTTCTTC. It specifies CASSSAGAVYNEQFF.

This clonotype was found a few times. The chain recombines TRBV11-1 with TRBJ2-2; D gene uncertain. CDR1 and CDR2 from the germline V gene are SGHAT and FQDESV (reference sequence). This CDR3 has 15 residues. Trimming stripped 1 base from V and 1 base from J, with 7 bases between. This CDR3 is CASSLDDKNTGELFF. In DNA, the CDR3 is TGTGCCAGCAGCTTAGATGACAAGAACACCGGGGAGCTGTTTTTT.